Following are 20 T cell receptor beta chains from one sample sequenced in a study of cytomegalovirus exposure and HLA in healthy donors. With 60 Vbeta and 13 Jbeta primers, the PCR was carried out. Clones were sequenced by immunoSEQ multiplex PCR, and TCRdb holds only the in-frame ones, with some missing. Here the sample spans roughly 170,000 clones, approximately 80% being singletons. The sample taken for sequencing was PBMCs. The receptor source for this set is a young man in good health and CMV-seronegative.

The V and J genes are TRBV27 and TRBJ2-7; D unresolved. V shed 6 bases and J shed 7 bases, with 19 bases lying between them. The CDR3 runs 14 residues. CDR1 is MNHEY and CDR2 is SMNVEV in the germline V gene (reference sequence). CDR3 DNA: TGTGCCAGCAGCTTCAAAAGGTTAAGAGGAGAGCAGTACTTC. Translation gives CASSFKRLRGEQYF.

The chain recombines TRBV30 with TRBJ1-5, with TRBD1 matching over 7 bases. Looked up from germline, CDR1 is GTSNPN and CDR2 is SVGIG (reference sequence). V shed 4 bases and J 7 bases; nucleotides not matched to a gene: 7. This CDR3 is built from 13 residues. CDR3 bases: TGTGCCTGGAACAGGGGATCGGGGCAGCCCCAGCATTTT. Protein sequence: CAWNRGSGQPQHF.

This clone was picked up a small number of times. CDR3 DNA: TGTGCCAGCAGCAAAATGGAGACCCAGTACTTC. Translating gives CASSKMETQYF. The J gene is TRBJ2-5, the V gene TRBV6-6; no clear D. With 6 bases removed from V and 5 bases from J, the gap between germline ends came to 7 bases. The germline CDR1 and CDR2 sequences are MNHNY and SVGAGI (reference sequence). The CDR3 covers 11 residues.

The chain couples TRBV5-1 to TRBJ1-1, with a weak D call TRBD1 (5 bases). V lost 5 bases and J 2 bases, leaving 16 bases between the germline ends. The CDR3 is 15 amino acids. In germline, CDR1 is SGHRS, CDR2 YFSETQ. In DNA form, the CDR3 reads TGCGCCAGCAGGGGACTTACACCTTCAAACACTGAAGCTTTCTTT. Translating it yields CASRGLTPSNTEAFF.

The chain carries TRBV11-3 and TRBJ1-5; the D gene is possibly TRBD1 (5 bases). Trimming took off 4 bases at V and 7 bases at J, with 8 bases between the two ends. The V gene's germline CDR1 is SGHNT and CDR2 YENEEA. The CDR3 spans 12 residues. In DNA, the CDR3 is TGTGCCAGCAGCTCCCGGGGGCAGCCCCAGCATTTT. Its translation: CASSSRGQPQHF.

This clone was seen a handful of times. This chain uses TRBV19 with TRBJ2-7; no clear D. Trimming left V 3 bases short and J 4 bases short, with 16 bases between. The germline gives CDR1 LNHDA, CDR2 SQIVND (reference sequence). CDR3 length: 15 amino acids. CDR3 region: CASSIWASALYEQYF. The CDR3 DNA sequence: TGTGCCAGTAGTATTTGGGCATCGGCTTTGTACGAGCAGTACTTC.

The rearrangement joins TRBV25-1 to TRBJ1-2; no clear D. Germline values: CDR1 MGHDK, CDR2 SYGVNS. The V and J ends lost 3 bases and 7 bases respectively, with 18 bases between them. CDR3 length: 15 residues. The CDR3 spells CASSDSYGAIRGYTF. CDR3 sequence (DNA): TGTGCCAGCAGTGACTCTTACGGAGCCATTCGTGGCTACACCTTC.

The V gene is TRBV7-9, the J gene TRBJ1-5, with no clear D. Trimming pared 10 bases from V and 7 bases from J, leaving 8 bases between. Germline assignment: CDR1 SEHNR and CDR2 FQNEAQ (reference sequence). CDR3 size: 10 residues. This CDR3 reads CAINFQPQHF. DNA for the CDR3: TGTGCCATAAACTTCCAGCCCCAGCATTTT. The entire variable domain, with the rest obtained from reference TRBV7-9 and TRBJ1-5, is as follows: DTGVSQNPRHKITKRGQNVTFRCDPISEHNRLYWYRQTLGQGPEFLTYFQNEAQLEKSRLLSDRFSAERPKGSFSTLEIQRTEQGDSAMYLCAINFQPQHFGDGTRLSIL.

The chain links TRBV7-9 to TRBJ2-4; D not resolved. This CDR3 region has 13 residues. CDR1 SEHNR and CDR2 FQNEAQ come from the germline V gene (reference sequence). Trimming shortened V by 0 bases and J by 7 bases, and 7 bases separated the two germline ends. CDR3 in amino acids: CASSLALGNIQYF. Written as DNA, the CDR3 is TGTGCCAGCAGCTTAGCGCTCGGGAACATTCAGTACTTC.

The V and J genes are TRBV7-2 and TRBJ2-5; the D is unclear. This CDR3 region has 13 residues. The germline V gene has CDR1 SGHTA and CDR2 FQGNSA. V lost 1 base and J lost 8, with 11 bases in between. The CDR3 region is CASSLVGRHTQYF. DNA for the CDR3: TGTGCCAGCAGCTTAGTGGGCAGGCATACCCAGTACTTC.

This clone came up once. The chain recombines TRBV4-3 with TRBJ2-7, with D tentatively TRBD2 (7 bases). CDR3 length: 16 amino acids. The ends were cut back, 6 bases at V and 7 bases at J, with 25 bases in the middle. Germline-derived CDR1 and CDR2 are LGHNA and YSLEER. CDR3 in DNA: TGCGCCAGCAGAATCAACGGGGGGCAGTCCTGGGGAGAGCAGTACTTC. It codes for CASRINGGQSWGEQYF.

Notes on this clone: Sequence at one end of the junction differs from germline and may be a read error. The CDR3 nucleotides are TGTGCTAGCAGCTTAGGGGCTAGCAGTTCCTACGAGCAGTACTTC. This gives the protein CASSLGASSSYEQYF. This chain links TRBV7-7 with TRBJ2-7; perhaps D is TRBD1 or TRBD2 (5 bases each). Looked up from germline, CDR1 is SSHAT and CDR2 is FNYEAQ (reference sequence). This CDR3 is built from 15 residues.

The genes are TRBV30 and TRBJ1-5, with 7 bases matching TRBD1. Germline CDR1 and CDR2: GTSNPN and SVGIG (reference sequence). The CDR3 runs to 13 residues. V dropped 3 bases and J dropped 2; count of bases not matched to a gene: 1. CDR3 DNA: TGTGCCTGGAGGGGGACAGGCAATCAGCCCCAGCATTTT. As protein: CAWRGTGNQPQHF.

The genes are TRBV5-1 and TRBJ2-7; tentative D call: TRBD1 (5 bases). The CDR3 is made up of 14 amino acids. The ends were cut back, 3 bases at V and 3 bases at J, with 13 bases in the middle. Germline V gives CDR1 SGHRS, CDR2 YFSETQ. This CDR3 reads CASSSGHLRYEQYF. The CDR3 DNA follows: TGCGCCAGCAGCTCTGGACACCTCCGCTACGAGCAGTACTTC.

V usage is TRBV4-3 and J usage is TRBJ2-7, with D perhaps TRBD2 (5 bases). Germline CDR1 LGHNA, CDR2 YSLEER. This CDR3 is 15 amino acids long. Trimming cost V 0 bases and J 0 bases, with 9 bases left between them. The CDR3 DNA is TGCGCCAGCAGCCAAGAAGCGGTTCCCTCCTACGAGCAGTACTTC. Protein product: CASSQEAVPSYEQYF.

The chain employs TRBV6-5 and TRBJ1-4; D remains unclear. The CDR3 is made up of 13 amino acids. V was clipped by 8 bases and J by 4 bases, with 11 bases between them. Germline V CDR1 and CDR2: MNHEY, SVGAGI. DNA of the CDR3: TGTGCCAGCCAGGCACGGCGTAATGAAAAACTGTTTTTT. This translates into CASQARRNEKLFF.

The V and J genes are TRBV11-3 and TRBJ1-1; D remains unclear. The CDR3 totals 13 residues. Trimming removed 3 bases at V and 1 base at J, with 6 bases between. Germline lookup yields CDR1 SGHNT and CDR2 YENEEA. The CDR3 reads CASSFSRNTEAFF. CDR3 nucleotides: TGTGCCAGCAGCTTCAGTCGGAACACTGAAGCTTTCTTT.

The chain carries TRBV10-3 and TRBJ1-2; D is uncertain. The ends were cut back, 3 bases at V and 5 bases at J, with 16 bases in the middle. The germline V gene has CDR1 ENHRY and CDR2 SYGVKD. The CDR3 loop spans 15 amino acids. In DNA form, the CDR3 reads TGTGCCATCAGTGATAACACACTAGTGCCGTATGGCTACACCTTC. This codes for CAISDNTLVPYGYTF.

The chain is built from TRBV19 and TRBJ1-5; 7 nucleotides agree with TRBD1. CDR3 size: 15 residues. V dropped 4 bases and J dropped 5; count of bases not matched to a gene: 8. Germline V CDR1 and CDR2: LNHDA, SQIVND (reference sequence). DNA of the CDR3: TGTGCCAGTAGTAGGGTGGCAGGGGGAGATCAGCCCCAGCATTTT. Its protein is CASSRVAGGDQPQHF.

This clone was detected only a few times. The chain links TRBV6-1 to TRBJ2-7; D possibly corresponds to TRBD2 (6 bases). The V end was cut by 0 bases, the J end by 3 bases, with 18 bases between. Looked up from germline, CDR1 is MNHNS and CDR2 is SASEGT. The CDR3 has 17 amino acids. The CDR3 DNA follows: TGTGCCAGCAGTGAAGCCCCTCCGGAACTAGCTATCTACGAGCAGTACTTC. Translated, it gives CASSEAPPELAIYEQYF.